This TCR beta chain was sequenced in a study of post-analysis software for immune sequencing data. Across the study: The disease courses spanned relapsing-remitting, secondary progressive and progressive-relapsing forms of multiple sclerosis.

Every TCR beta cDNA library bore unique molecular identifiers. Input amounts of about 0.95 to 11 million T cells were used. These gave around 500,000 cDNA molecules, so each molecule approximated one T cell. TCRdb re-analysed the PCR reads in MiXCR, keeping a single row per CDR3 protein. This table holds over 300,000 distinct CDR3 sequences, approximately 33% found once. The length of the CDR3 is 16 residues. Per the germline V gene, CDR1 is SQVTM and CDR2 is ANQGSEA. The V end was cut by 2 bases, the J end by 1 base, with 15 bases between. This clonotype was observed a few times. No antigen is known for it. Study outcomes and limitations: In patients, five or six TRBV segments were more frequent than in controls, with TRBV5-6, TRBV5-1 and TRBV20-1 among them. F measure grouped same-batch samples tightly together. Significantly lower normalized Chao1 diversity was found in patients with multiple sclerosis relative to controls.

The sequenced sample consisted of blood. This receptor was identified in a girl aged 10 to 17 with multiple sclerosis. This chain connects TRBV29-1 to TRBJ2-1, with a possible D match to TRBD1 (6 bases). The CDR3, as DNA: TGCAGCGTTGAACGCCACAGGGCTCGTTCCTACAATGAGCAGTTCTTC. As protein: CSVERHRARSYNEQFF.